This T cell receptor beta chain stems from a study of blood T cells in healthy people across ages. Overall study results and limits: Older age went with lower TCR beta diversity per million T cells, in a roughly linear way. There was no known CMV status for donors, so expanded clonotype changes were possibly confounded. Estimates of diversity drawn from one million T cells were considered underestimates.

A second PCR, run for roughly 7 to 12 cycles, used a sample-barcoded 5' primer plus a J-beta primer mix. Each CDR3 protein gets one entry after TCRdb re-called the 5' RACE reads with MiXCR. The sample holds hundreds of thousands of distinct CDR3 sequences, roughly half seen once. Samples had at least 7 million PBMCs isolated from them. This clonotype is a singleton in its sample. Its antigen is still unknown. V lost 4 bases and J 1 base, leaving 15 bases between the germline ends. This CDR3 comprises 16 residues. Germline assignment: CDR1 ENHRY and CDR2 SYGVKD. This sequence joins TRBV10-3 and TRBJ2-3; tentatively, D is TRBD1 or TRBD2 (5 bases each). This receptor was identified in an elderly woman in good health. Sequencing was carried out using blood. DNA of the CDR3: TGTGCCATCAGTGGCAGGGAGAGCGCTGGCACAGATACGCAGTATTTT. This gives the protein CAISGRESAGTDTQYF.